The clone carrying this TCR beta chain occurred many times. The antigen is undetermined. J lost 5 bases, V lost 6 bases, and 9 bases had no gene match. The CDR3 loop spans 16 amino acids. This entry belongs to a study of identical twins. Findings of the study overall: With abundant cord blood beta clonotypes, insertions were fewer; memory repertoires showed no such pattern. Models, which agreed with sharing between unrelated individuals, nonetheless underestimated the out-of-frame TCR alpha sharing seen in monozygotic twins. Cross-sectional statistical analysis was relied on for the conclusions, without the same donors being followed.

TCRdb fed the 5' RACE reads into MiXCR, producing one record per CDR3 protein. This table holds some 330,000 distinct CDR3 sequences, 9% to 10% found once. The gene calls are TRBV12-3 or TRBV12-4 and TRBJ2-3; the match to TRBD2 covers 12 bases. The TCR comes from a woman between 50 and 59 years old in good health. Source material: naive T cells sorted from blood. CDR3 sequence reads: CASSFLAGGPLDTQYF. The CDR3 nucleotides are TGTGCCAGCAGCTTCCTAGCGGGAGGGCCTTTAGATACGCAGTATTTT.